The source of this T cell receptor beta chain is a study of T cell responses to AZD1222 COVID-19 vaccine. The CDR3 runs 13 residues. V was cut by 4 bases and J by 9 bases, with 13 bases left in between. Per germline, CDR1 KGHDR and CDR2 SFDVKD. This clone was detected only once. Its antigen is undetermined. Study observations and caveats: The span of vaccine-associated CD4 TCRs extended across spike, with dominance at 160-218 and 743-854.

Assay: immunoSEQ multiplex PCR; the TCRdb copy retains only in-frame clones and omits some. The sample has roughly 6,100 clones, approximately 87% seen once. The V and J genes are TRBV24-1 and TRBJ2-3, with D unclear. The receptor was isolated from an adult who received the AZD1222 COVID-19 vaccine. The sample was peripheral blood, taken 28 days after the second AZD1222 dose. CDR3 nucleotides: TGTGCCACCAGTGACCCCCGGGCGAACACGCAGTATTTT. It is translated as CATSDPRANTQYF.